This T cell receptor beta chain was sequenced during a study of CD8 T cells in Susac syndrome. CD8+ and CD4+ T cells taken from blood had their TCR beta sequenced. In the multiple sclerosis control group, patients were treatment-naive and had stable or active relapsing-remitting disease. Negative isolation was applied to CD8+ and CD4+ T cells, and FACS enrichment was applied to TEMRA cells. RNA amounts of 0.5 to 1 ug underwent reverse transcription with random hexamers. Multiplex immunoSEQ PCR targeted 54 Vbeta and 13 Jbeta TCR beta segments. TCRdb recomputed calls from the immunoSEQ multiplex PCR reads with MiXCR, one row per CDR3 protein. Among under 150,000 distinct CDR3 sequences listed, around 94% were seen once. This CDR3 is 13 amino acids long. J gave up 7 bases and V 1 base, and 1 base lay outside the gene matches. The germline V gene encodes CDR1 KGHSH and CDR2 LQKENI.

Source material: CD4+ T cells from PBMCs. The sequence was obtained from a human donor with multiple sclerosis. The rearrangement uses TRBV18 and TRBJ1-2; TRBD1 matches at 9 bases. The CDR3 DNA is TGTGCCAGCTCACCACTGGACAGGGGTGGCTACACCTTC. This sequence encodes CASSPLDRGGYTF.